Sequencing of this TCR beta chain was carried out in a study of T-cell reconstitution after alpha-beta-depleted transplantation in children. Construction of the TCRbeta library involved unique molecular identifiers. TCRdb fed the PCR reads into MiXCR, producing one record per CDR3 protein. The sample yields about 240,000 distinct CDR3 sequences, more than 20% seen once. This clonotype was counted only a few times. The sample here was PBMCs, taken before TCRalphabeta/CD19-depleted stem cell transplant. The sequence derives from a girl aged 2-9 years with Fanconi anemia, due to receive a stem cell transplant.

The CDR3 DNA is TGTGCCAGCAGTCTGGGACAGGGGTATGAAAAACTGTTTTTT. Its protein is CASSLGQGYEKLFF. J is TRBJ1-4 and V is TRBV12-3 or TRBV12-4; 10 bases agree with TRBD1. The CDR3 covers 14 residues. J lost 6 bases, V lost 5 bases, and 3 bases had no gene match.